Listed here are 26 T cell receptor beta chains from one sample, sequenced in a study of blood T cell repertoires in COVID-19. Using immunoSEQ multiplex PCR, the repertoire was profiled, and TCRdb retains in-frame clones only, with some absent. There are about 100,000 clones in the sample; approximately 91% occur only once, and roughly 6% lies in the top ten. The sample was peripheral blood. These receptors all come from a woman aged 60-75 years with acute or convalescent COVID-19.

This clone was counted once. CDR3 loop: CASRALTGANTEAFF. In DNA, the CDR3 is TGCGCCAGCAGGGCCTTGACAGGGGCCAACACTGAAGCTTTCTTT. This rearrangement joins TRBV10-2 to TRBJ1-1; 8 nucleotides match TRBD1. The CDR3 consists of 15 residues. Germline trimming cut 6 bases from V and 2 bases from J; bases unmatched to any gene: 8. Germline CDR1 reads WSHSY; CDR2 reads SAAADI.

Turning to this clone: Other DNA sequences in this specimen translate into the identical CDR3. The chain couples TRBV19 to TRBJ1-5, with D uncertain. The germline CDR1 and CDR2 sequences are LNHDA and SQIVND (reference sequence). The CDR3 totals 13 residues. The V end lost 1 base, the J end lost 3 bases, and 4 bases lay between the germline ends. CDR3 DNA: TGTGCCAGTAGTATAGGCGTCAATCAGCCCCAGCATTTT. It is translated as CASSIGVNQPQHF.

The V gene is TRBV18, the J gene TRBJ1-4; 9 nucleotides line up with TRBD1. J gave up 7 bases and V 3 bases, and 3 bases lay outside the gene matches. This CDR3 has 14 amino acids. CDR1 is KGHSH and CDR2 is LQKENI in the germline V gene. Written as DNA, the CDR3 is TGTGCCAGCTCACCGACAGGGGGAGTTGAAAAACTGTTTTTT. It encodes CASSPTGGVEKLFF.

This rearrangement joins TRBV3-1 (or the pseudogene TRBV3-2) to TRBJ1-6, with unresolved D. Germline V lookup: CDR1 LGHDT, CDR2 YNNKEL (reference sequence). Trimming shortened V by 3 bases and J by 5 bases, and 8 bases separated the two germline ends. The CDR3 runs 14 residues. CDR3 residues: CASSQGVNNSPLHF. The CDR3 bases are TGTGCCAGCAGCCAGGGAGTAAATAATTCACCCCTCCACTTT.

The chain is built from TRBV9 and TRBJ2-2; 7 bases match TRBD2. Germline CDR1 SGDLS, CDR2 YYNGEE. With V trimmed by 4 bases and J by 3 bases, 9 bases remained unmatched. This CDR3 has 16 amino acids. The CDR3 DNA sequence: TGTGCCAGCAGCCCGTACCGGGCGGGGGACACCGGGGAGCTGTTTTTT. It codes for CASSPYRAGDTGELFF.

V is TRBV25-1 and J is TRBJ2-7; 8 nucleotides agree with TRBD1. Germline lookup yields CDR1 MGHDK and CDR2 SYGVNS. The CDR3 totals 13 residues. Losses at the gene ends were 6 bases for V and 7 bases for J; bases not matched to a gene: 8. CDR3: CASSRTGQREQYV. In nucleotides, the CDR3 is TGTGCCAGCAGCAGGACAGGGCAAAGGGAGCAGTACGTC.

The chain carries TRBV2 and TRBJ2-1, with 9 positions matching TRBD2. Germline loops: CDR1 SNHLY, CDR2 FYNNEI. Trimming cost V 5 bases and J 8 bases; bases outside gene matches: 1. This CDR3 is 12 amino acids long. CDR3 in DNA: TGTGCCAGCAGTCGACTAGCGGATGAGCAGTTCTTC. Translating it yields CASSRLADEQFF.

Written as DNA, the CDR3 is TGTGCCAGTAGTATTGCCGGAGACTCCTACGAGCAGTACTTC. Translating it yields CASSIAGDSYEQYF. The chain is built from TRBV19 and TRBJ2-7; D not certain. This CDR3 has 14 residues. CDR1 and CDR2 (germline): LNHDA, SQIVND (reference sequence). V was cut by 3 bases and J by 0 bases, with 9 bases left in between. Full variable domain (rest looked up from reference TRBV19 and TRBJ2-7): DGGITQSPKYLFRKEGQNVTLSCEQNLNHDAMYWYRQDPGQGLRLIYYSQIVNDFQKGDIAEGYSVSREKKESFPLTVTSAQKNPTAFYLCASSIAGDSYEQYFGPGTRLTVT.

The chain links TRBV24-1 to TRBJ1-1; 8 nucleotides agree with TRBD1. The junction had 5 bases not matched to a gene; V was cut back by 8 bases and J by 4 bases. The CDR3 runs 13 residues. Looked up from germline, CDR1 is KGHDR and CDR2 is SFDVKD. CDR3 sequence: CATKTGAGTEAFF. The CDR3 bases are TGTGCCACCAAGACAGGGGCCGGCACTGAAGCTTTCTTT.

The chain joins TRBV5-1 to TRBJ2-7; 8 nucleotides line up with TRBD2. The V gene end was trimmed by 5 bases and the J gene end by 6 bases; junction bases not matched to a gene: 10. In germline, CDR1 is SGHRS, CDR2 YFSETQ. CDR3 length: 14 amino acids. CDR3 bases: TGCGCCAGCAGAATACTAGCGGAGCGGGGCGAGCAGTACTTC. The encoded protein is CASRILAERGEQYF.

The chain couples TRBV7-3 to TRBJ2-3, with D unresolved. V shed 2 bases and J shed 5 bases, with 11 bases lying between them. Looked up from germline, CDR1 is SGHTA and CDR2 is FQGTGA. This CDR3 is built from 14 residues. The DNA for the CDR3 is TGTGCCAGCAGCTTATTGAATAGCCTAGATACGCAGTATTTT. Its protein product is CASSLLNSLDTQYF.

This chain connects TRBV9 to TRBJ2-5; D may be TRBD2 (6 bases). Germline V gene data show CDR1 as SGDLS and CDR2 as YYNGEE. The length of the CDR3 is 12 residues. With 4 bases removed from V and 4 bases from J, the gap between germline ends came to 8 bases. The CDR3 DNA follows: TGTGCCAGCAGCTCTAGCGCAGAGACCCAGTACTTC. Protein: CASSSSAETQYF. Full variable domain (outside the CDR3, taken from reference TRBV9 and TRBJ2-5): DSGVTQTPKHLITATGQRVTLRCSPRSGDLSVYWYQQSLDQGLQFLIQYYNGEERAKGNILERFSAQQFPDLHSELNLSSLELGDSALYFCASSSSAETQYFGPGTRLLVL.

In the case of this clone: Other DNA variants within this sample encode the same CDR3. The V and J genes are TRBV5-1 and TRBJ1-1, with 7 bases aligning to TRBD1. V lost 3 bases and J lost 4; bases outside the gene matches: 6. The CDR3 sequence is 14 residues long. CDR1 is SGHRS and CDR2 is YFSETQ in the germline V gene. The CDR3 sequence is CASSWGQRGTEAFF. CDR3 sequence (DNA): TGCGCCAGCAGCTGGGGACAGAGAGGCACTGAAGCTTTCTTT. The complete variable domain, with remaining parts taken from reference TRBV5-1 and TRBJ1-1, reads KAGVTQTPRYLIKTRGQQVTLSCSPISGHRSVSWYQQTPGQGLQFLFEYFSETQRNKGNFPGRFSGRQFSNSRSEMNVSTLELGDSALYLCASSWGQRGTEAFFGQGTRLTVV.

The V call is TRBV7-9, the J call TRBJ1-1; maybe TRBD1 (5 bases). CDR1 SEHNR and CDR2 FQNEAQ come from the germline V gene (reference sequence). This CDR3 contains 14 residues. V was clipped by 3 bases and J by 1 base, with 9 bases between them. The CDR3 DNA is TGTGCCAGCAGCTTGCTGGGGCCGAACACTGAAGCTTTCTTT. It specifies CASSLLGPNTEAFF.

In this sample, this clone turned up once. CDR3 DNA sequence: TGTGCCAGCAGCCCGAGGGGGACCCCGCTAGGTACGCAGTATTTT. This codes for CASSPRGTPLGTQYF. This chain connects TRBV9 to TRBJ2-3, with TRBD1 as a possible D gene (6 bases). With 4 bases removed from V and 8 bases from J, the gap between germline ends came to 20 bases. This CDR3 has 15 residues. Germline lookup yields CDR1 SGDLS and CDR2 YYNGEE.

CDR3 DNA sequence: TGTGCCAGCAGCTTAGCGGAATCTAGGCACGCGGTAGGCGGGTATTTT. This gives the protein CASSLAESRHAVGGYF. The rearrangement links TRBV7-9 to TRBJ2-3; D is unresolved. Germline V gene data show CDR1 as SEHNR and CDR2 as FQNEAQ (reference sequence). The CDR3 is made up of 16 amino acids. Trimming shortened V by 0 bases and J by 14 bases, and 24 bases separated the two germline ends.

The rearrangement uses TRBV24-1 and TRBJ2-2; maybe TRBD1 (6 bases). The germline gives CDR1 KGHDR, CDR2 SFDVKD. The V end lost 9 bases, the J end lost 4 bases, and 11 bases lay between the germline ends. This CDR3 comprises 13 residues. The CDR3 bases are TGTGCCACCCGAGGGACACCCACCGGGGAGCTGTTTTTT. Residues: CATRGTPTGELFF.

V and J are TRBV3-1 (or the pseudogene TRBV3-2) and TRBJ1-1; a weak D match, TRBD1 (6 bases). CDR1 is LGHDT, CDR2 YNNKEL, per germline (reference sequence). CDR3 length: 13 amino acids. V was pared by 4 bases and J by 7 bases, with 13 bases between. CDR3 bases: TGTGCCAGCAGCCCTTTAGAACAGGGTGAAGCTTTCTTT. Translation: CASSPLEQGEAFF.

This clone was seen only once. CDR3 in amino acids: CASSPEDRFSGNTIYF. The CDR3 DNA reads as TGTGCCAGCAGCCCAGAGGACAGGTTCTCTGGAAACACCATATATTTT. The rearrangement uses TRBV9 and TRBJ1-3; 7 bases align to TRBD1. This CDR3 is built from 16 residues. The ends lost 4 bases at V and 0 bases at J; junction bases unmatched: 7. Germline loops: CDR1 SGDLS, CDR2 YYNGEE. Complete variable domain (other parts from reference TRBV9 and TRBJ1-3): DSGVTQTPKHLITATGQRVTLRCSPRSGDLSVYWYQQSLDQGLQFLIQYYNGEERAKGNILERFSAQQFPDLHSELNLSSLELGDSALYFCASSPEDRFSGNTIYFGEGSWLTVV.

The V call is TRBV5-4, the J call TRBJ2-3; 12 nucleotides align to TRBD2. J was trimmed by 5 bases and V by 1 base; bases with no gene match: 2. Germline V gene data show CDR1 as SGHNT and CDR2 as YYREEE (reference sequence). The CDR3 contains 15 residues. This chain's CDR3 is CASSLRTSGVDTQYF. Here the CDR3 DNA reads TGTGCCAGCAGCTTGAGGACTAGCGGGGTAGATACGCAGTATTTT. Variable domain in full (rest from reference TRBV5-4 and TRBJ2-3): ETGVTQSPTHLIKTRGQQVTLRCSSQSGHNTVSWYQQALGQGPQFIFQYYREEENGRGNFPPRFSGLQFPNYSSELNVNALELDDSALYLCASSLRTSGVDTQYFGPGTRLTVL.

This chain uses TRBV18 with TRBJ1-2; weak D call: TRBD1 (5 bases). V gave up 2 bases and J gave up 7 bases, with 14 bases separating them. The CDR3 is 14 amino acids. The germline gives CDR1 KGHSH, CDR2 LQKENI. The CDR3 region is CASSPSGEKGGYTF. The CDR3 nucleotides read TGTGCCAGCTCACCATCGGGGGAAAAGGGTGGCTACACCTTC.

J is TRBJ2-5 and V is TRBV11-2; D may be TRBD1 (5 bases). Deletions cut 2 bases from V and 5 bases from J, with 12 bases between. From germline, CDR1 is SGHAT and CDR2 FQNNGV. CDR3 length: 14 amino acids. This chain's CDR3 is CASSLQGNGETQYF. In DNA, the CDR3 is TGTGCCAGCAGCTTACAGGGTAACGGGGAGACCCAGTACTTC. Filled out from reference TRBV11-2 and TRBJ2-5, the complete variable domain reads EAGVAQSPRYKIIEKRQSVAFWCNPISGHATLYWYQQILGQGPKLLIQFQNNGVVDDSQLPKDRFSAERLKGVDSTLKIQPAKLEDSAVYLCASSLQGNGETQYFGPGTRLLVL.

This clone was detected only once. V gene TRBV30 combines with J gene TRBJ2-1; 14 nucleotides align to TRBD2. CDR3 length equals 16 residues. V gave up 6 bases and J gave up 9 bases; unmatched junction bases: 13. Germline values: CDR1 GTSNPN, CDR2 SVGIG (reference sequence). The CDR3 loop is CACNRATSGRGREQFF. The CDR3, as DNA: TGTGCCTGCAATAGGGCGACTAGCGGGAGGGGTCGTGAGCAGTTCTTC.

Written as DNA, the CDR3 is TGTGCCAGCAGTGAAAGGCTGGCGGCGGGAATTCTACATGAGCAGTTCTTC. Amino acids: CASSERLAAGILHEQFF. The V and J genes are TRBV2 and TRBJ2-1, with D possibly matching TRBD2 (6 bases). Germline CDR1 and CDR2: SNHLY and FYNNEI. The length of the CDR3 is 17 residues. V was trimmed by 2 bases and J by 8 bases, leaving 22 bases between them. The whole variable domain, filled in from reference TRBV2 and TRBJ2-1, reads EPEVTQTPSHQVTQMGQEVILRCVPISNHLYFYWYRQILGQKVEFLVSFYNNEISEKSEIFDDQFSVERPDGSNFTLKIRSTKLEDSAMYFCASSERLAAGILHEQFFGPGTRLTVL.

The rearrangement links TRBV19 to TRBJ1-5; D uncertain. Germline V gives CDR1 LNHDA, CDR2 SQIVND (reference sequence). The CDR3 is 13 residues long. Trimming took off 5 bases at V and 0 bases at J, with 5 bases between the two ends. The CDR3 coding sequence is TGTGCCAGTAGTCCAGATAGCAATCAGCCCCAGCATTTT. This codes for CASSPDSNQPQHF. Looking up the rest from reference TRBV19 and TRBJ1-5 gives the full variable domain: DGGITQSPKYLFRKEGQNVTLSCEQNLNHDAMYWYRQDPGQGLRLIYYSQIVNDFQKGDIAEGYSVSREKKESFPLTVTSAQKNPTAFYLCASSPDSNQPQHFGDGTRLSIL.

The chain links TRBV6-5 to TRBJ1-2, with a weak D call TRBD1 (6 bases). V was clipped by 8 bases and J by 2 bases, with 15 bases between them. Per germline, CDR1 MNHEY and CDR2 SVGAGI. This CDR3 has 14 residues. The CDR3 coding sequence is TGTGCCAGCTCACGGAAGGGACACAACTATGGCTACACCTTC. This encodes CASSRKGHNYGYTF.